The 11 T cell receptor beta chains listed next were all sequenced from one sample in a study of control samples from healthy donors and cancer patients. Sequenced by immunoSEQ multiplex PCR; TCRdb stores in-frame clones only, minus some. The data show over 100,000 clones, with just under 95% seen just once and less than 6% held by the top ten. Sequencing was carried out using blood. These receptors originate from a man between 18 and 29 years old in good health.

The chain joins TRBV7-6 to TRBJ1-3, with 8 nucleotides matching TRBD1. Germline CDR1 SGHVS, CDR2 FNYEAQ. The CDR3 is 19 residues long. The ends lost 5 bases at V and 3 bases at J; junction bases unmatched: 18. The CDR3 loop is CASSADRARFPLGGNTIYF. DNA of the CDR3: TGTGCCAGCAGCGCGGACAGGGCGAGATTTCCTCTAGGTGGAAACACCATATATTTT.

V gene TRBV4-1 combines with J gene TRBJ1-3; 7 nucleotides agree with TRBD1. Germline lookup yields CDR1 MGHRA and CDR2 YSYEKL. This CDR3 has 16 residues. Trimming cost V 5 bases and J 0 bases; bases outside gene matches: 7. The DNA of the CDR3 is TGCGCCAGCAGCTACCCCGGACAGGACTCTGGAAACACCATATATTTT. It encodes CASSYPGQDSGNTIYF.

This CDR3 is CAWSVQGWRGLVDTEAFF. CDR3 nucleotide sequence: TGTGCCTGGAGTGTACAGGGGTGGAGAGGGTTGGTCGACACTGAAGCTTTCTTT. This chain uses TRBV30 with TRBJ1-1; 7 bases fit TRBD1. CDR3 length: 18 amino acids. With 0 bases clipped from V and 3 bases from J, the junction kept 16 bases outside the gene matches. The germline gives CDR1 GTSNPN, CDR2 SVGIG (reference sequence).

The chain links TRBV7-3 to TRBJ1-1; the D is unclear. CDR3 length equals 14 residues. Looked up from germline, CDR1 is SGHTA and CDR2 is FQGTGA. V lost 1 base and J lost 1, with 7 bases in between. The CDR3 sequence: CASSLNPGNTEAFF. The DNA for the CDR3 is TGTGCCAGCAGCTTAAATCCCGGGAACACTGAAGCTTTCTTT. The full variable domain, with the rest looked up from reference TRBV7-3 and TRBJ1-1, is GAGVSQTPSNKVTEKGKYVELRCDPISGHTALYWYRQSLGQGPEFLIYFQGTGAADDSGLPNDRFFAVRPEGSVSTLKIQRTERGDSAVYLCASSLNPGNTEAFFGQGTRLTVV.

The chain combines TRBV18 with TRBJ2-1; 8 nucleotides match TRBD1. After removal of 4 bases from V and 6 bases from J, the junction contained 17 bases not matched to a gene. This CDR3 is 18 amino acids long. Germline loops: CDR1 KGHSH, CDR2 LQKENI. The CDR3 protein is CASSRVLRPGQEGNEQFF. DNA for the CDR3: TGTGCCAGCTCACGAGTCCTTAGGCCGGGACAGGAAGGCAATGAGCAGTTCTTC. The full variable domain, in which reference TRBV18 and TRBJ2-1 provide the parts outside the CDR3, is NAGVMQNPRHLVRRRGQEARLRCSPMKGHSHVYWYRQLPEEGLKFMVYLQKENIIDESGMPKERFSAEFPKEGPSILRIQQVVRGDSAAYFCASSRVLRPGQEGNEQFFGPGTRLTVL.

In this sample, this clone turned up once. The chain carries TRBV7-9 and TRBJ1-3; TRBD1 matches at 9 bases. Germline lookup yields CDR1 SEHNR and CDR2 FQNEAQ (reference sequence). With V trimmed by 6 bases and J by 4 bases, 7 bases remained unmatched. CDR3 length: 15 residues. The CDR3 DNA reads TGTGCCAGCAGTTGGAACAGGGGGCCGGGAAACACCATATATTTT. Its translation: CASSWNRGPGNTIYF.

For the CDR3, the DNA is TGTGCCAGCAGCGTAGATATTCGTGGGGGAGATACGCAGTATTTT. This encodes CASSVDIRGGDTQYF. V is TRBV9 and J is TRBJ2-3; D possibly uses TRBD1 or TRBD2 (5 bases each). V lost 0 bases to trimming and J lost 5 bases, with 13 bases between them. The germline V gene encodes CDR1 SGDLS and CDR2 YYNGEE. The CDR3 length is 15 residues.

This rearrangement joins TRBV5-4 to TRBJ2-5, with D maybe TRBD2 (7 bases). CDR1 SGHNT and CDR2 YYREEE come from the germline V gene (reference sequence). V was cut by 10 bases and J by 2 bases, with 15 bases left in between. This CDR3 has 13 residues. The CDR3 sequence: CALGRGAQETQYF. DNA for the CDR3: TGTGCCTTGGGGAGGGGGGCACAAGAGACCCAGTACTTC.

The chain uses TRBV5-1 and TRBJ2-1; D call uncertain. The V gene lost 1 base and the J gene lost 4 bases, with 6 bases spanning the gap. The germline CDR1 and CDR2 sequences are SGHRS and YFSETQ. The CDR3 runs 13 residues. The DNA of the CDR3 is TGCGCCAGCAGCTTGTCCGAATACAATGAGCAGTTCTTC. Translation: CASSLSEYNEQFF. The variable domain in full, completed from reference TRBV5-1 and TRBJ2-1, reads KAGVTQTPRYLIKTRGQQVTLSCSPISGHRSVSWYQQTPGQGLQFLFEYFSETQRNKGNFPGRFSGRQFSNSRSEMNVSTLELGDSALYLCASSLSEYNEQFFGPGTRLTVL.

This clone appeared once. The chain joins TRBV5-4 to TRBJ1-2; D unresolved. The CDR3 is 15 residues long. CDR1 is SGHNT and CDR2 is YYREEE in the germline V gene (reference sequence). Trimming pared 4 bases from V and 4 bases from J, leaving 17 bases between. The CDR3 loop reads CASSLPGSGFYGYTF. The CDR3 region has the DNA TGTGCCAGCAGCCTCCCCGGAAGTGGATTCTATGGCTACACCTTC.

V is TRBV10-3 and J is TRBJ2-5; TRBD1 matches at 10 bases. Per germline, CDR1 ENHRY and CDR2 SYGVKD. The trim removed 7 bases at V and 5 bases at J, leaving 7 bases unmatched. This CDR3 has 14 residues. The CDR3 DNA is TGTGCCATCAACACCGGGACAGGGGATGAGACCCAGTACTTC. Encoded protein: CAINTGTGDETQYF.